This paragraph reports one T cell receptor (beta chain). It lacks a known antigen. Base qualities are missing; no much larger clone stands one base away. A patient counted as having stable Graves' hyperthyroidism if no progression to ophthalmopathy occurred over 18 months of follow-up. The hyperthyroidism patients were between 18 and 65 years old and newly diagnosed, with a disease duration of less than 2 months. Exclusion was applied to patients with uncontrolled infections, other autoimmune diseases, pregnancy or lactation. Clinical symptoms, serum thyroxine and TRAb, thyroid ultrasound, and orbital computed tomography formed the basis for the diagnoses. Ficoll-Paque density gradient centrifugation was used to isolate PBMCs from about 10 ml of fresh peripheral blood. Total RNA was extracted with Trizol reagent, and quality was checked on an Agilent 2100 Bioanalyzer. This record comes from a study of T cells in Graves' hyperthyroidism and ophthalmopathy (dated by TCRdb to about 2019). As for the study more broadly: Peripheral blood samples were taken at initial diagnosis, before any treatment was given. Whether ophthalmopathy could be predicted prospectively was tested in an independent validation cohort made up of approximately 19 hyperthyroidism patients plus 17 patients who later progressed to ophthalmopathy. TCR Vbeta CDR3 sequencing of 120 to 150 peripheral blood samples (approximately 44 ophthalmopathy, roughly 72 hyperthyroidism and roughly 17 progressor patients) is reported in the paper. The study also compared thyroid tissue and blood T-cell repertoires from more than 5 Graves' hyperthyroidism patients. TCR V-J signatures able to tell the groups apart were searched for in a discovery cohort of some 97 patients, of whom 43 had Graves' ophthalmopathy and 57 had stable Graves' hyperthyroidism. For training and testing, the 100 patients in the discovery cohort were randomly divided in a 7:3 ratio. Once sampling was done, hyperthyroidism patients were given methimazole at a starting dose of 30 mg daily, whereas ophthalmopathy patients were given high-dose intravenous methylprednisolone.

Amplification of TCR beta CDR3 regions was carried out from RNA transcripts. A first-round RT-PCR of the TCR CDR3 used the HTBI primer set with the Qiagen OneStep RT-PCR kit. The libraries were constructed in a second round of multiplex PCR and then size-selected and purified. Libraries were sequenced paired-end with 100 bp reads on an Illumina HiSeq2000. On the authors' methods: Raw data were processed with SOAPnuke, discarding reads with adapters, uncalled bases, mean Phred below 15, or no exact constant-primer or identifier match. High-quality paired reads were merged with COPE v1.2.5, and unique nucleotide sequences were defined as clonotypes. Clonotypes were aligned to IMGT TRBV, TRBD and TRBJ reference segments using MiTCR v1.1. The analysis included only V-J combinations with a frequency above 0.0001, which together covered roughly 99% of the repertoires. A TCS score was defined as the ratio of F50 (clonal expansion) to E x V (chaos), with BLOSUM62-based TCRdist applied between CDR3 peptides within each V-J. Welch's t-statistics and random forest reduced 500 to 650 V-J features to under 15, which were used in a naive Bayes classifier (R e1071). The raw public data were reprocessed by TCRdb itself: fastp quality trimming at Q25, MiXCR clonotype calling, in-frame beta chains only. Each entry is one CDR3 protein sequence, shown with its most common DNA and genes. The V and J calls and clone size are TCRdb's, not the authors'. The sample table records approximately 520,000 distinct CDR3 sequences; roughly 20% of these occur just once. More than 25% of the sample comes from the top ten.

General conclusions and limits of the study: Most expanded thyroid clonotypes (frequency above 0.001) were also detected in blood, a finding suggesting that blood repertoires may reflect thyroid immune responses. No statistical method was used to fix the sample size in advance, and group allocation was not hidden from the investigators. Ophthalmopathy was separated from stable hyperthyroidism by a 13 V-J signature model, with over 85% sensitivity and approximately 81% specificity obtained in cross-validation and 80%/75% obtained in testing. During validation, the model predicted progression to ophthalmopathy a median of approximately 7 months ahead of onset, with almost 71% sensitivity and 72.22% specificity.

CDR1 and CDR2 are read off the germline V gene as SGHAT and FQNNGV. The CDR3 covers 15 residues, taking in both the cysteine and the phenylalanine. This entry keeps only the CDR3 DNA: 45 bases, framed from base 1. Here V drops 4 bases and J drops 0 bases, and the junction holds 3 bases not matched to any gene. This TCR was sampled from a man in his late teens or twenties with Graves' hyperthyroidism. The chain is encoded by TRBV11-2 joined to TRBJ1-5, with 7 central nucleotides matching TRBD1. The sample consisted of blood. The nucleotides read TGTGCCAGCAGCTCAGGGGGACCTAGCAATCAGCCCCAGCATTTT. Translation gives CASSSGGPSNQPQHF.